This TCR beta chain was identified during a study of T cells in Graves' hyperthyroidism and ophthalmopathy. General study points: Model output signaled ophthalmopathy a median roughly 6.5 months ahead of onset. In the analysis, a 13 V-J model separated ophthalmopathy from stable hyperthyroidism. Most expanded thyroid clonotypes above 0.001 also appeared in blood.

Diagnosing involved the use of clinical symptoms, serum thyroxine and TRAb, thyroid ultrasound and orbital computed tomography. CDR1 is DFQATT and CDR2 is SNEGSKA in the germline V gene (reference sequence). V gave up 0 bases and J gave up 8 bases, with 7 bases separating them. This CDR3 has 11 amino acids. The TCR beta CDR3 regions underwent amplification using RNA transcripts as the source. TCR CDR3 underwent first-round RT-PCR with the HTBI primer set. Each CDR3 protein gets one entry after TCRdb re-called the multiplex PCR reads with MiXCR. The repertoire holds 500,000 to 800,000 distinct CDR3 sequences, with about 45% as singletons. Notes on this clonotype: What it binds is not known.

The V and J genes are TRBV20-1 and TRBJ1-2; D gene ambiguous. Sequenced: peripheral blood or thyroid tissue (not recorded which). The sequence came from an adult man with Graves' disease, either hyperthyroidism or ophthalmopathy (not recorded which). The CDR3 DNA reads TGCAGTGCTAGAGATTTAGAGGGCTACACCTTC. Translating it yields CSARDLEGYTF.